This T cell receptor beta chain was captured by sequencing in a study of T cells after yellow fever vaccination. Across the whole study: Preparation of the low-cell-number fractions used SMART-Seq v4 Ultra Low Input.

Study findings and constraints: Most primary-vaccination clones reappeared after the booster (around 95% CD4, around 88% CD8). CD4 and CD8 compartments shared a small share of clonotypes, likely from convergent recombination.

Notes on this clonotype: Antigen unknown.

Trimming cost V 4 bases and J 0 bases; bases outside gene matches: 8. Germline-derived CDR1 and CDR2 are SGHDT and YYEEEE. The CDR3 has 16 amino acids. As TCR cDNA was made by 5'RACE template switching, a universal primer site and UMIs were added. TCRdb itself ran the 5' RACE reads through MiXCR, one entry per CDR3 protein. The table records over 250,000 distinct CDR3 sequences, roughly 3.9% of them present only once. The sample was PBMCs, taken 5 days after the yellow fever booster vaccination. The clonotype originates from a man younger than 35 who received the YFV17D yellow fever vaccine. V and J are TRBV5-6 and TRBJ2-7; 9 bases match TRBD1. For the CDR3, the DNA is TGTGCCAGCAGCCCACCGGACAGGGGTAGCTCCTACGAGCAGTACTTC. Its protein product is CASSPPDRGSSYEQYF.